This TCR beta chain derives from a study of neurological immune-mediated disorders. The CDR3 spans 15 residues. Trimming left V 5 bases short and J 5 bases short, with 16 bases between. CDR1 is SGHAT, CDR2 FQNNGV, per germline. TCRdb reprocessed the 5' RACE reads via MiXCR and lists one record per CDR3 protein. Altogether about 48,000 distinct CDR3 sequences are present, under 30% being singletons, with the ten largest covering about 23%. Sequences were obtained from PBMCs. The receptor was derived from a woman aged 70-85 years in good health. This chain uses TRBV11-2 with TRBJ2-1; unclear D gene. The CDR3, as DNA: TGTGCCAGCAGCCTTATGGACCCTAATCACAATGAGCAGTTCTTC. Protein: CASSLMDPNHNEQFF.